These 30 T cell receptor beta chains were sequenced from one sample in a study of T cells in Graves' hyperthyroidism and ophthalmopathy. Researchers took RNA transcripts and amplified the TCR beta CDR3 regions from them. First-round RT-PCR targeting the TCR CDR3 was performed with the HTBI primer set. TCRdb fed the multiplex PCR reads into MiXCR, producing one record per CDR3 protein. The repertoire has hundreds of thousands of distinct CDR3 sequences, more than 20% of them found once; the top ten carry around a third. Sequenced sample: blood. The source of these receptors is a man aged 25-45 years with Graves' ophthalmopathy.

V is TRBV7-9 and J is TRBJ2-5, with TRBD1 identical over 8 bases. In germline, CDR1 is SEHNR, CDR2 FQNEAQ (reference sequence). Trimming at V came to 1 base and at J to 3 bases, leaving 4 bases not matched to a gene. The CDR3 extends over 15 amino acids. The CDR3 region has the DNA TGTGCCAGCAGCTTAGGTCAGGGGGCGAAAGAGACCCAGTACTTC. Translation gives CASSLGQGAKETQYF.

Of note for this clonotype: Just one base apart from a much larger clone, this may be a read error. Since no conserved phenylalanine or tryptophan closes the CDR3, a read error is the likely cause. The chain combines TRBV3-1 with TRBJ2-7, with TRBD2 identical over 8 bases. Germline V gives CDR1 LGHDT, CDR2 YNNKEL (reference sequence). The CDR3 runs 15 residues. V shed 1 base and J 6 bases; nucleotides not matched to a gene: 8. The CDR3 nucleotides are TGTGCCAGCAGCCAAGTTAGAGCGGGAGTCCCCGAGCAGTACTCC. Translating it yields CASSQVRAGVPEQYS.

This clonotype was detected only a few times. The rearrangement joins TRBV15 to TRBJ1-1; D might be TRBD1 (6 bases). The germline V and J ends were trimmed by 3 bases and 3 bases, with 11 bases remaining between them. Germline CDR1 LNHNV, CDR2 YYDKDF (reference sequence). CDR3 length equals 14 residues. DNA of the CDR3: TGTGCCACCAGCAGCAGGGGTTGGGACACTGAAGCTTTCTTT. It codes for CATSSRGWDTEAFF.

As for this clonotype: A much larger clone lies one base from this, so it may be a read error. This chain uses TRBV12-3 or TRBV12-4 with TRBJ1-1; a possible D gene is TRBD1 (6 bases). The CDR3 contains 13 residues. V was shortened by 6 bases and J by 1 base, with 9 bases between the two germline ends. CDR3 in DNA: TGTGCCAGCAGGCGCAGGGGGAACACTGAAGCTTTCTTT. This sequence encodes CASRRRGNTEAFF.

V gene TRBV27 combines with J gene TRBJ2-1, with a possible D match to TRBD2 (6 bases). V was pared by 8 bases and J by 7 bases, with 21 bases between. CDR1 and CDR2 from the germline V gene are MNHEY and SMNVEV (reference sequence). This CDR3 contains 15 residues. CDR3 in amino acids: CASARWGESGNEQFF. CDR3 sequence (DNA): TGTGCCAGCGCGAGATGGGGGGAGTCGGGGAATGAGCAGTTCTTC.

Here the CDR3 DNA reads TGCAGTGCTTGGGACAGGAGAAACTACGAGCAGTACTTC. Translating it yields CSAWDRRNYEQYF. The chain combines TRBV20-1 with TRBJ2-7, with 8 bases identical to TRBD1. Losses at the gene ends were 5 bases for V and 3 bases for J; bases not matched to a gene: 6. Germline V gene lookup returns CDR1 DFQATT and CDR2 SNEGSKA (reference sequence). The CDR3 spans 13 residues.

This clonotype was detected a few times. One end of the junction is discordant with germline, which a read error may explain. The chain couples TRBV19 to TRBJ1-1; 7 bases are shared with TRBD1. The CDR3 loop spans 14 amino acids. CDR1 is LNHDA, CDR2 SQIVND, per germline (reference sequence). This CDR3 reads CTSSPTGMNTEAFF. The CDR3 nucleotides read TGTACCAGTAGCCCGACAGGGATGAACACTGAAGCTTTCTTT.

Many counts were recorded for this clonotype. The V call is TRBV5-1, the J call TRBJ1-6; a possible D gene is TRBD1 (5 bases). This CDR3 has 16 amino acids. Trimming took 0 bases from V and 7 from J, leaving 14 bases between them. The germline gives CDR1 SGHRS, CDR2 YFSETQ. The CDR3 loop is CASSLGLGRGNSPLHF. In DNA, the CDR3 is TGCGCCAGCAGCTTGGGGTTGGGGCGCGGAAATTCACCCCTCCACTTT.

Only a few counts were recorded for this clonotype. This chain joins TRBV11-2 and TRBJ1-1; perhaps TRBD1 as D (5 bases). The CDR3 contains 14 residues. CDR1 SGHAT and CDR2 FQNNGV come from the germline V gene. V was clipped by 1 base and J by 4 bases, with 10 bases between them. CDR3 loop: CASSLGVDSTEAFF. The CDR3, as DNA: TGTGCCAGCAGCTTAGGGGTCGACAGCACTGAAGCTTTCTTT.

This clonotype was seen many times. The chain employs TRBV30 and TRBJ2-7; D might be TRBD1 (5 bases). V lost 0 bases and J 2 bases, leaving 8 bases between the germline ends. Germline CDR1 GTSNPN, CDR2 SVGIG (reference sequence). This CDR3 has 13 residues. The CDR3 is CAWSVDNPYEQYF. The CDR3 DNA reads as TGTGCCTGGAGTGTGGACAACCCCTACGAGCAGTACTTC.

This clonotype was seen repeatedly, ten times or more. The V and J genes are TRBV28 and TRBJ1-6; D is perhaps TRBD1 (5 bases). V dropped 3 bases and J dropped 7 bases, with 13 bases sitting between them. The germline gives CDR1 MDHEN, CDR2 SYDVKM. This CDR3 is 15 amino acids long. The CDR3 sequence is CASSFLGTGNSPLHF. The CDR3 nucleotides are TGTGCCAGCAGTTTTCTTGGCACAGGAAATTCACCCCTCCACTTT.

V gene TRBV12-3 or TRBV12-4 combines with J gene TRBJ1-1, with D tentatively TRBD1 (5 bases). The CDR3 is made up of 16 amino acids. Trimming pared 6 bases from V and 0 bases from J, leaving 17 bases between. The CDR3 spells CASSLAGGGMNTEAFF. The CDR3 nucleotides are TGTGCCAGCAGCCTTGCTGGGGGGGGGATGAACACTGAAGCTTTCTTT.

The genes are TRBV7-8 and TRBJ1-1; unclear D gene. The CDR3 is 16 amino acids. V was cut by 1 base and J by 7 bases, with 19 bases left in between. Per germline, CDR1 SGHVS and CDR2 FQNEAQ. The CDR3 sequence is CASSLDWVRATGEAFF. In DNA, the CDR3 is TGTGCCAGCAGCTTAGATTGGGTGAGGGCCACCGGTGAAGCTTTCTTT.

The chain links TRBV13 to TRBJ2-5; 7 bases map to TRBD2. The CDR3 has 15 residues. V lost 0 bases and J lost 5; bases outside the gene matches: 6. In germline, CDR1 is PRHDT, CDR2 FYEKMQ (reference sequence). The CDR3 region is CASSLGSTSAETQYF. The CDR3, as DNA: TGTGCCAGCAGCTTAGGCAGCACTAGCGCCGAGACCCAGTACTTC.

The chain links TRBV7-9 to TRBJ1-5, with D perhaps matching TRBD1 (5 bases). The CDR3 extends over 15 amino acids. Germline V CDR1 and CDR2: SEHNR, FQNEAQ (reference sequence). V was shortened by 5 bases and J by 2 bases, with 13 bases between the two germline ends. CDR3 bases: TGTGCCAGCAGCCCCCGGGGGGATGGCAATCAGCCCCAGCATTTT. Translation gives CASSPRGDGNQPQHF.

This clonotype appeared many times. The chain links TRBV2 to TRBJ2-7; 8 bases are a match to TRBD1. With 4 bases clipped from V and 3 bases from J, the junction kept 8 bases outside the gene matches. Germline V gene data show CDR1 as SNHLY and CDR2 as FYNNEI. The CDR3 loop spans 15 amino acids. The CDR3 nucleotides read TGTGCCAGCAGTGGGGGGACAGGATGGGGCTACGAGCAGTACTTC. It translates to CASSGGTGWGYEQYF. The variable domain in full, completed from reference TRBV2 and TRBJ2-7, reads EPEVTQTPSHQVTQMGQEVILRCVPISNHLYFYWYRQILGQKVEFLVSFYNNEISEKSEIFDDQFSVERPDGSNFTLKIRSTKLEDSAMYFCASSGGTGWGYEQYFGPGTRLTVT.

This clonotype was counted between two and nine times. The rearrangement uses TRBV19 and TRBJ1-1, with 9 positions matching TRBD1. The CDR3 runs to 16 residues. Germline assignment: CDR1 LNHDA and CDR2 SQIVND (reference sequence). With 3 bases clipped from V and 4 bases from J, the junction kept 9 bases outside the gene matches. The CDR3 sequence is CASSIGTGRAGTEAFF. CDR3 sequence (DNA): TGTGCCAGTAGTATTGGGACAGGGCGGGCCGGCACTGAAGCTTTCTTT.

This clonotype has ten or more counts. The chain uses TRBV18 and TRBJ1-1; D is unresolved. Trimming removed 0 bases at V and 3 bases at J, with 5 bases between. This CDR3 contains 13 residues. Germline CDR1 KGHSH, CDR2 LQKENI. The CDR3 is CASSPPGDTEAFF. CDR3 sequence (DNA): TGTGCCAGCTCACCACCGGGTGACACTGAAGCTTTCTTT.

The chain links TRBV7-9 to TRBJ1-2; D might be TRBD1 (6 bases). The CDR3 sequence is 14 residues long. The germline CDR1 and CDR2 sequences are SEHNR and FQNEAQ (reference sequence). V lost 8 bases and J lost 4, with 17 bases in between. DNA of the CDR3: TGTGCCAGCGGGGGTACACAGGGTACCTATGGCTACACCTTC. Protein: CASGGTQGTYGYTF.

The table lists this clonotype with many counts. V and J are TRBV11-1 and TRBJ2-3; no definite D call. CDR3 length: 13 residues. The germline gives CDR1 SGHAT, CDR2 FQDESV (reference sequence). Trimming stripped 2 bases from V and 6 bases from J, with 9 bases between. CDR3 bases: TGTGCCAGCAGCTTATACCGGTCGGATACGCAGTATTTT. Translated, it gives CASSLYRSDTQYF. Based on the CDR3 plus reference TRBV11-1 and TRBJ2-3, the full variable domain is EAEVAQSPRYKITEKSQAVAFWCDPISGHATLYWYRQILGQGPELLVQFQDESVVDDSQLPKDRFSAERLKGVDSTLKIQPAELGDSAMYLCASSLYRSDTQYFGPGTRLTVL.

V and J are TRBV5-1 and TRBJ1-1; D gene ambiguous. V lost 0 bases and J 1 base, leaving 16 bases between the germline ends. Germline V CDR1 and CDR2: SGHRS, YFSETQ. This CDR3 has 17 residues. For the CDR3, the DNA is TGCGCCAGCAGCTTGGCCGGGGTAGTACGGCCGAACACTGAAGCTTTCTTT. Amino acid sequence: CASSLAGVVRPNTEAFF. Combining the CDR3 with reference TRBV5-1 and TRBJ1-1 gives the whole variable domain KAGVTQTPRYLIKTRGQQVTLSCSPISGHRSVSWYQQTPGQGLQFLFEYFSETQRNKGNFPGRFSGRQFSNSRSEMNVSTLELGDSALYLCASSLAGVVRPNTEAFFGQGTRLTVV.

The genes are TRBV30 and TRBJ2-3; 10 nucleotides agree with TRBD2. This CDR3 is built from 16 residues. CDR1 and CDR2 (germline): GTSNPN, SVGIG (reference sequence). V was clipped by 0 bases and J by 6 bases; unmatched bases: 9. The CDR3 DNA is TGTGCCTGGAGTGTATCCACTAGCGGGATGTTGGATACGCAGTATTTT. This gives the protein CAWSVSTSGMLDTQYF.

This chain connects TRBV7-2 to TRBJ2-2; the match to TRBD2 covers 13 bases. Trimming cost V 5 bases and J 3 bases; bases outside gene matches: 3. The CDR3 consists of 16 residues. Germline CDR1 reads SGHTA; CDR2 reads FQGNSA. The CDR3 DNA is TGTGCCAGCAGCACGGGACTAGCGGGATACACCGGGGAGCTGTTTTTT. Its protein is CASSTGLAGYTGELFF. Full variable domain (outside the CDR3, taken from reference TRBV7-2 and TRBJ2-2): GAGVSQSPSNKVTEKGKDVELRCDPISGHTALYWYRQSLGQGLEFLIYFQGNSAPDKSGLPSDRFSAERTGGSVSTLTIQRTQQEDSAVYLCASSTGLAGYTGELFFGEGSRLTVL.

This clonotype was found a few times. The genes are TRBV30 and TRBJ1-6; no firm D call. Germline loops: CDR1 GTSNPN, CDR2 SVGIG (reference sequence). Trimming removed 2 bases from V and 7 bases from J, with 12 bases in between. This CDR3 spans 14 amino acids. The CDR3 DNA reads as TGTGCCTGGAGTAGGACCTCTCGGAATTCACCCCTCCACTTT. This sequence encodes CAWSRTSRNSPLHF.

There are many counts of this clonotype. This chain links TRBV6-5 with TRBJ2-7, with 10 bases matching TRBD1. V was pared by 0 bases and J by 2 bases, with 4 bases of the junction left unmatched. The germline V gene has CDR1 MNHEY and CDR2 SVGAGI. The CDR3 has 16 residues. The CDR3 here is CASSYSRQGATYEQYF. CDR3 DNA: TGTGCCAGCAGTTACTCTAGACAGGGGGCCACCTACGAGCAGTACTTC.

The rearrangement uses TRBV30 and TRBJ1-3; 8 bases are shared with TRBD1. V lost 2 bases to trimming and J lost 4 bases; unmatched junction nucleotides: 7. Looked up from germline, CDR1 is GTSNPN and CDR2 is SVGIG (reference sequence). The length of the CDR3 is 15 residues. CDR3 residues: CAWSTGQGIGNTIYF. CDR3 coding DNA: TGTGCCTGGAGTACCGGACAGGGCATCGGAAACACCATATATTTT.

This clonotype was counted between two and nine times. This sequence joins TRBV4-1 and TRBJ2-7; D gene unclear. The CDR3 contains 15 residues. Germline V gives CDR1 MGHRA, CDR2 YSYEKL. V gave up 5 bases and J gave up 4 bases, with 18 bases separating them. CDR3 in DNA: TGCGCCAGCAGCTCACAAGAATCCCGTTCGTACGAGCAGTACTTC. This codes for CASSSQESRSYEQYF.

This rearrangement joins TRBV7-9 to TRBJ2-5; maybe TRBD1 (5 bases). V lost 2 bases and J 3 bases, leaving 10 bases between the germline ends. CDR1 is SEHNR, CDR2 FQNEAQ, per germline (reference sequence). The length of the CDR3 is 14 residues. The CDR3, as DNA: TGTGCCAGCAGCTTATGGGGCAGGGAAGAGACCCAGTACTTC. It encodes CASSLWGREETQYF.

This clonotype was recorded a few times. This chain joins TRBV15 and TRBJ2-7, with a tentative D call TRBD1 (5 bases). The V gene lost 0 bases and the J gene lost 5 bases, with 11 bases spanning the gap. This CDR3 has 14 amino acids. The V gene's germline CDR1 is LNHNV and CDR2 YYDKDF (reference sequence). The CDR3 is CATSRERRAHEQYF. CDR3 sequence (DNA): TGTGCCACCAGCAGAGAGCGCAGGGCCCACGAGCAGTACTTC.

The gene calls are TRBV6-9 and TRBJ1-2; 8 bases line up with TRBD1. The CDR3 consists of 14 residues. Germline CDR1 and CDR2: MNHGY and SVAAGI. V trimming: 3 bases; J trimming: 4 bases; junction bases outside the gene matches: 4. The CDR3 reads CASSYDRGTYGYTF. CDR3 bases: TGTGCCAGCAGTTACGACAGGGGCACCTATGGCTACACCTTC.